A single sample is the source of the 27 T cell receptor beta chains below, sequenced in a study of blood T cell repertoires in COVID-19. Profiled with immunoSEQ multiplex PCR; TCRdb holds only in-frame clones, not every one. The sample includes around 200,000 clones, 80% to 90% of them seen just once. The sequenced sample consisted of peripheral blood. These receptor sequences come from a woman aged 80 or over with acute or convalescent COVID-19.

The rearrangement uses TRBV7-9 and TRBJ1-2; TRBD1 agrees at 7 bases. Per germline, CDR1 SEHNR and CDR2 FQNEAQ (reference sequence). V gave up 5 bases and J gave up 0 bases; unmatched junction bases: 6. The CDR3 is made up of 15 amino acids. The DNA of the CDR3 is TGTGCCAGCAGCCCCAACAGGGGAGCTAACTATGGCTACACCTTC. Protein: CASSPNRGANYGYTF.

The CDR3 here is CASSGDAGPTEAFF. The CDR3 DNA sequence: TGTGCCAGCAGCGGCGATGCAGGGCCCACTGAAGCTTTCTTT. The chain is built from TRBV3-1 (or the pseudogene TRBV3-2) and TRBJ1-1, with a possible D match to TRBD1 (5 bases). V lost 5 bases and J 4 bases, leaving 14 bases between the germline ends. The CDR3 runs to 14 residues. Germline assignment: CDR1 LGHDT and CDR2 YNNKEL (reference sequence).

This CDR3 reads CASSPQDTDNEQFF. The CDR3, as DNA: TGTGCCAGCTCACCACAGGACACCGACAATGAGCAGTTCTTC. The V gene is TRBV18, the J gene TRBJ2-1; a possible D gene is TRBD1 (5 bases). The germline V and J ends were trimmed by 1 base and 5 bases, with 9 bases remaining between them. Per germline, CDR1 KGHSH and CDR2 LQKENI. The CDR3 contains 14 residues.

This clone was detected only once. This chain joins TRBV6-5 and TRBJ2-2, with 8 bases identical to TRBD1. Germline CDR1 and CDR2: MNHEY and SVGAGI. Unmatched junction bases numbered 5, after V lost 7 bases and J lost 7 bases. The CDR3 is 13 residues long. The CDR3 region has the DNA TGTGCCAGCAAAAGGACAGGGATCGGGGAGCTGTTTTTT. Protein sequence: CASKRTGIGELFF.

The chain carries TRBV7-9 and TRBJ1-1; no clear D gene. Germline V gives CDR1 SEHNR, CDR2 FQNEAQ (reference sequence). V was cut by 6 bases and J by 4 bases, with 15 bases left in between. This CDR3 spans 14 amino acids. CDR3 residues: CASSYGVEGTEAFF. The CDR3 DNA follows: TGTGCCAGCAGTTATGGGGTTGAGGGCACTGAAGCTTTCTTT.

The chain has TRBV18 and TRBJ2-3; 11 bases align to TRBD2. The CDR3 contains 18 residues. CDR1 and CDR2 (germline): KGHSH, LQKENI. J lost 0 bases, V lost 4 bases, and 9 bases had no gene match. CDR3 region: CASSREIGTSGSTDTQYF. The DNA of the CDR3 is TGTGCCAGCTCACGTGAGATCGGGACTAGCGGAAGCACAGATACGCAGTATTTT. The entire variable domain, with the rest obtained from reference TRBV18 and TRBJ2-3, is as follows: NAGVMQNPRHLVRRRGQEARLRCSPMKGHSHVYWYRQLPEEGLKFMVYLQKENIIDESGMPKERFSAEFPKEGPSILRIQQVVRGDSAAYFCASSREIGTSGSTDTQYFGPGTRLTVL.

This clone was seen once. The chain carries TRBV7-3 and TRBJ1-6, with D possibly being TRBD1 (5 bases). This CDR3 is built from 14 residues. Trimming removed 4 bases at V and 14 bases at J, with 18 bases between. In germline, CDR1 is SGHTA, CDR2 FQGTGA. The CDR3, as DNA: TGTGCCAGCAGCTCCGGGACTCCCGAGGCCACCCTCCACTTT. Amino acid sequence: CASSSGTPEATLHF.

The chain links TRBV2 to TRBJ2-1, with D tentatively TRBD1 (6 bases). The germline V gene has CDR1 SNHLY and CDR2 FYNNEI. V lost 8 bases and J lost 1, with 15 bases in between. The CDR3 consists of 15 residues. The CDR3 spells CASDPQGTSYNEQFF. CDR3 bases: TGTGCCAGCGATCCACAGGGAACATCCTACAATGAGCAGTTCTTC. Variable domain in full (rest from reference TRBV2 and TRBJ2-1): EPEVTQTPSHQVTQMGQEVILRCVPISNHLYFYWYRQILGQKVEFLVSFYNNEISEKSEIFDDQFSVERPDGSNFTLKIRSTKLEDSAMYFCASDPQGTSYNEQFFGPGTRLTVL.

A few counts support this clone. This chain connects TRBV6-6 to TRBJ2-7, with 9 bases fitting TRBD1. The germline V gene has CDR1 MNHNY and CDR2 SVGAGI (reference sequence). V was clipped by 5 bases and J by 7 bases; unmatched bases: 6. The CDR3 extends over 13 amino acids. The CDR3 coding sequence is TGTGCCAGCAGTCCGGGGACAGGGAAAGAGCAGTACTTC. This gives the protein CASSPGTGKEQYF.

V and J are TRBV7-6 and TRBJ1-1; D gene ambiguous. V shed 5 bases and J shed 6 bases, with 10 bases lying between them. The CDR3 loop spans 12 amino acids. The germline CDR1 and CDR2 sequences are SGHVS and FNYEAQ. The CDR3 sequence: CASSPGYSEAFF. The CDR3 DNA reads TGTGCCAGCAGCCCGGGATACTCTGAAGCTTTCTTT.

This chain connects TRBV27 to TRBJ2-6, with 10 bases aligning to TRBD1. After removal of 1 base from V and 4 bases from J, the junction contained 4 bases not matched to a gene. CDR1 is MNHEY, CDR2 SMNVEV, per germline (reference sequence). The CDR3 has 17 amino acids. Here the CDR3 reads CASSLWGTGVGANVLTF. The CDR3 coding sequence is TGTGCCAGCAGTTTATGGGGGACAGGGGTCGGGGCCAACGTCCTGACTTTC. Drawing the rest from reference TRBV27 and TRBJ2-6, the complete variable domain is EAQVTQNPRYLITVTGKKLTVTCSQNMNHEYMSWYRQDPGLGLRQIYYSMNVEVTDKGDVPEGYKVSRKEKRNFPLILESPSPNQTSLYFCASSLWGTGVGANVLTFGAGSRLTVL.

The chain is built from TRBV19 and TRBJ1-5; D may be TRBD1 (5 bases). V was pared by 10 bases and J by 1 base, with 14 bases between. The germline gives CDR1 LNHDA, CDR2 SQIVND (reference sequence). The CDR3 extends over 14 amino acids. CDR3 residues: CATGGGGSNQPQHF. The CDR3, as DNA: TGTGCCACAGGCGGGGGTGGCAGCAATCAGCCCCAGCATTTT.

The chain is built from TRBV23-1 and TRBJ2-2, with 9 bases identical to TRBD1. TRBV23-1 is treated as an ORF (open reading frame) with a function not yet certain. There are 16 residues in the CDR3. J was trimmed by 3 bases and V by 8 bases; bases with no gene match: 10. CDR3 protein: CASGGRDREDTGELFF. CDR3 in DNA: TGCGCCAGCGGGGGCCGGGACAGGGAGGACACCGGGGAGCTGTTTTTT.

Turning to this clone: Relative to the germline gene, one junction end is altered; a read error may explain this. V gene TRBV7-9 combines with J gene TRBJ2-3; D is perhaps TRBD1 (5 bases). Germline CDR1 SEHNR, CDR2 FQNEAQ (reference sequence). The length of the CDR3 is 13 residues. Here the CDR3 reads CSGRRRGTDTQYF. DNA for the CDR3: TGCTCAGGGCGCCGGCGAGGCACAGATACGCAGTATTTT. Together with reference TRBV7-9 and TRBJ2-3, the CDR3 gives the full variable domain: DTGVSQNPRHKITKRGQNVTFRCDPISEHNRLYWYRQTLGQGPEFLTYFQNEAQLEKSRLLSDRFSAERPKGSFSTLEIQRTEQGDSAMYLCSGRRRGTDTQYFGPGTRLTVL.

The table lists this clone with a count of one. V and J are TRBV24-1 and TRBJ2-1; unclear D gene. Germline V gene sequence: CDR1 KGHDR, CDR2 SFDVKD. CDR3 length: 15 amino acids. Trimming removed 1 base from V and 3 bases from J, with 9 bases in between. CDR3 sequence reads: CATSDFRQNYNEQFF. The CDR3 DNA sequence: TGTGCCACCAGTGATTTTCGTCAGAACTACAATGAGCAGTTCTTC.

The J gene is TRBJ2-2, the V gene TRBV3-1 (or the pseudogene TRBV3-2); a possible D gene is TRBD2 (7 bases). The germline CDR1 and CDR2 sequences are LGHDT and YNNKEL (reference sequence). The CDR3 extends over 17 amino acids. Trimming took off 0 bases at V and 4 bases at J, with 15 bases between the two ends. CDR3 in DNA: TGTGCCAGCAGCCAAGATCGGGGGGCCAGGGGCACCGGGGAGCTGTTTTTT. This codes for CASSQDRGARGTGELFF.

This clone showed up just once. The rearrangement uses TRBV7-9 and TRBJ1-3; D is possibly TRBD1 (6 bases). Looked up from germline, CDR1 is SEHNR and CDR2 is FQNEAQ (reference sequence). V was cut by 3 bases and J by 2 bases, with 14 bases left in between. The CDR3 spans 16 residues. CDR3 DNA sequence: TGTGCCAGCAGCTTCCTCCTCGGGGGGCCTGGAAACACCATATATTTT. This gives the protein CASSFLLGGPGNTIYF.

The chain has TRBV19 and TRBJ1-5, with a weak D call TRBD1 (6 bases). The germline V and J ends were trimmed by 4 bases and 2 bases, with 12 bases remaining between them. CDR1 LNHDA and CDR2 SQIVND come from the germline V gene (reference sequence). The CDR3 has 15 amino acids. The CDR3 coding sequence is TGTGCCAGTAGTACCACAGGGTCGCGCAATCAGCCCCAGCATTTT. Protein product: CASSTTGSRNQPQHF.

The V call is TRBV9, the J call TRBJ2-7; TRBD2 aligns across 10 bases. This CDR3 has 15 amino acids. J lost 5 bases, V lost 0 bases, and 5 bases had no gene match. Germline CDR1 is SGDLS and CDR2 is YYNGEE. The CDR3 DNA reads TGTGCCAGCAGCGTAGGTACTAGCGGGGCCCACGAGCAGTACTTC. It encodes CASSVGTSGAHEQYF.

The sample holds one count of this clone. The V gene is TRBV4-1, the J gene TRBJ2-1; D might be TRBD2 (5 bases). V lost 4 bases and J 2 bases, leaving 15 bases between the germline ends. The germline V gene has CDR1 MGHRA and CDR2 YSYEKL. This CDR3 is built from 16 residues. The CDR3 DNA reads as TGCGCCAGCAGCCCCCAATCTACGGGAACCTACAATGAGCAGTTCTTC. Translating it yields CASSPQSTGTYNEQFF.

The rearrangement uses TRBV27 and TRBJ2-3; D perhaps matches TRBD1 (6 bases). Germline CDR1 MNHEY, CDR2 SMNVEV (reference sequence). This CDR3 is built from 14 residues. Trimming took 8 bases from V and 4 from J, leaving 16 bases between them. The CDR3 coding sequence is TGTGCCAGCTGGGGGCCAGGGGTTGCAGATACGCAGTATTTT. This encodes CASWGPGVADTQYF.

The chain couples TRBV19 to TRBJ2-7, with D maybe TRBD2 (5 bases). V lost 6 bases to trimming and J lost 2 bases, with 20 bases between them. The germline CDR1 and CDR2 sequences are LNHDA and SQIVND (reference sequence). The CDR3 covers 16 residues. DNA of the CDR3: TGTGCCAGTAGATCCCGAGGGTCGGCTCCGACCTACGAGCAGTACTTC. This encodes CASRSRGSAPTYEQYF.

The J gene is TRBJ1-1, the V gene TRBV19; D ambiguous. Trimming cost V 3 bases and J 2 bases, with 10 bases left between them. CDR3 length equals 14 residues. The V gene's germline CDR1 is LNHDA and CDR2 SQIVND (reference sequence). The CDR3 sequence: CASSMGGFNTEAFF. CDR3 in DNA: TGTGCCAGTAGTATGGGAGGTTTTAACACTGAAGCTTTCTTT.

This clone was seen once. DNA of the CDR3: TGTGCCAGCTCACCCCCTCCAGGTTCACCCCTCCACTTT. Its protein is CASSPPPGSPLHF. V and J are TRBV18 and TRBJ1-6; D is undetermined. CDR3 length equals 13 residues. CDR1 and CDR2 (germline): KGHSH, LQKENI. The V gene lost 3 bases and the J gene lost 9 bases, with 9 bases spanning the gap. The variable domain in full, completed from reference TRBV18 and TRBJ1-6, reads NAGVMQNPRHLVRRRGQEARLRCSPMKGHSHVYWYRQLPEEGLKFMVYLQKENIIDESGMPKERFSAEFPKEGPSILRIQQVVRGDSAAYFCASSPPPGSPLHFGNGTRLTVT.

The CDR3, as DNA: TGTGCCAGCAGGGCCCCAGTGGGCGAGTTTTCACCCCTCCACTTT. Residues: CASRAPVGEFSPLHF. The genes are TRBV6-5 and TRBJ1-6; D is unresolved. The CDR3 has 15 residues. The germline V gene encodes CDR1 MNHEY and CDR2 SVGAGI. Between the trimmed V and J ends, which lost 6 bases and 9 bases, there was a span of 18 bases.

V usage is TRBV11-3 and J usage is TRBJ2-7; 10 bases fit TRBD1. J was trimmed by 3 bases and V by 0 bases; bases with no gene match: 2. Germline CDR1 reads SGHNT; CDR2 reads YENEEA. The CDR3 is 15 amino acids. The CDR3 sequence is CASSLEGDRGYEQYF. The CDR3 bases are TGTGCCAGCAGCTTAGAAGGGGACAGGGGCTACGAGCAGTACTTC.

The chain joins TRBV2 to TRBJ2-7, with D tentatively TRBD1 (6 bases). CDR1 is SNHLY, CDR2 FYNNEI, per germline. Trimming cost V 6 bases and J 0 bases, with 9 bases left between them. The CDR3 is made up of 13 amino acids. CDR3 sequence (DNA): TGTGCCAGCAGGACAGGTTTCTCCTACGAGCAGTACTTC. Its protein product is CASRTGFSYEQYF.